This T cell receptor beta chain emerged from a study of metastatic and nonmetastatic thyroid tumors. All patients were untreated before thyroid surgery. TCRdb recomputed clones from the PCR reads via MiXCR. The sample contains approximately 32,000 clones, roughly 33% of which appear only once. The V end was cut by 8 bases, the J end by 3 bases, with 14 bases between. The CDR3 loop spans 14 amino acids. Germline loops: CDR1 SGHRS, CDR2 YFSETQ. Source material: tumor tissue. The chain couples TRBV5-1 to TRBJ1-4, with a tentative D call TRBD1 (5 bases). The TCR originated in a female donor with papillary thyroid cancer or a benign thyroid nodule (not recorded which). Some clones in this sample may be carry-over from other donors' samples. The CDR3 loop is CASSPGGPNEKLFF. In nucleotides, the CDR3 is TGCGCCAGTAGCCCTGGGGGTCCTAATGAAAAACTGTTTTTT.